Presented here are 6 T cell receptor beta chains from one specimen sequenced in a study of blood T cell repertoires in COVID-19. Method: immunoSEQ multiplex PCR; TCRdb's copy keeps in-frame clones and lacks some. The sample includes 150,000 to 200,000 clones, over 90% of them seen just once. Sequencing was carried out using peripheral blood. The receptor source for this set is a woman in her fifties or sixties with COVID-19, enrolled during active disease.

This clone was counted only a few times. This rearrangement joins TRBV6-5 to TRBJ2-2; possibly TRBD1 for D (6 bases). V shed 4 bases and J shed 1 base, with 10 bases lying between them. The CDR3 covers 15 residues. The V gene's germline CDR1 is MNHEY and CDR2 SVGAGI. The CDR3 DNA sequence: TGTGCCAGCAGTTTCGGGACAAGGAACACCGGGGAGCTGTTTTTT. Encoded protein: CASSFGTRNTGELFF.

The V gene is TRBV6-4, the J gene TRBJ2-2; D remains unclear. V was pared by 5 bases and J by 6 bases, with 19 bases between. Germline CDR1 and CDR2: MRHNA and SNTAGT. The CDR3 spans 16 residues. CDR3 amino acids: CASSPTLAVRSGELFF. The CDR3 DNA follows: TGTGCCAGCAGTCCGACGTTGGCGGTCCGGTCCGGGGAGCTGTTTTTT.

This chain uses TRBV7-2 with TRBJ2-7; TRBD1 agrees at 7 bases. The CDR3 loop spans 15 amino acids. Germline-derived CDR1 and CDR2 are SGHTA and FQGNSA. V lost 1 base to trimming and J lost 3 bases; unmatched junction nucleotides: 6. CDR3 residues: CASSLEGALFYEQYF. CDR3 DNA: TGTGCCAGCAGCTTAGAGGGGGCCCTCTTCTACGAGCAGTACTTC.

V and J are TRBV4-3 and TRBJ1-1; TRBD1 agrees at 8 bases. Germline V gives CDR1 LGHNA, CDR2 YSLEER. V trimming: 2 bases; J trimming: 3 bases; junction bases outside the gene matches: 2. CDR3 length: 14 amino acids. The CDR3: CASSQRQGYTEAFF. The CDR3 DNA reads TGCGCCAGCAGCCAAAGACAGGGGTACACTGAAGCTTTCTTT.

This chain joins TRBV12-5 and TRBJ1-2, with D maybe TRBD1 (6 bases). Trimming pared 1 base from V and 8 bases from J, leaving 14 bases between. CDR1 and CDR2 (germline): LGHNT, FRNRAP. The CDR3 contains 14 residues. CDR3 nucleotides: TGTGCTAGTGGTTTGGGACAGGTCGCATCCGGCTACACCTTC. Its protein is CASGLGQVASGYTF.

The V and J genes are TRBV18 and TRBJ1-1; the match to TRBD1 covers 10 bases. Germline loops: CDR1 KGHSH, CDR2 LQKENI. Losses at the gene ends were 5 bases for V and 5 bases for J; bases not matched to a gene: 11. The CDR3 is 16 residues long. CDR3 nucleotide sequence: TGTGCCAGCTCATCACGGCTAGGGACAGGGGAAACTGAAGCTTTCTTT. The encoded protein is CASSSRLGTGETEAFF.